The 10 T cell receptor beta chains given below trace back to one sample, sequenced in a study of blood T cell repertoires in COVID-19. Sequencing used immunoSEQ multiplex PCR; TCRdb keeps in-frame clones, though not all of them. The repertoire has approximately 210,000 clones, just under 85% of them found once; the top ten carry less than 8%. The sample taken for sequencing was peripheral blood. Every receptor here comes from a woman aged 45-65 years with active or convalescent COVID-19.

V gene TRBV3-1 (or the pseudogene TRBV3-2) combines with J gene TRBJ1-3, with D possibly being TRBD1 (6 bases). Germline CDR1 and CDR2: LGHDT and YNNKEL (reference sequence). The CDR3 runs 18 residues. Trimming left V 3 bases short and J 3 bases short, with 21 bases between. The CDR3 loop reads CASSQLLLGGASGNTIYF. CDR3 in DNA: TGTGCCAGCAGCCAGCTACTCCTTGGGGGGGCGAGTGGAAACACCATATATTTT.

The rearrangement joins TRBV7-2 to TRBJ2-1, with a tentative D call TRBD2 (7 bases). CDR3 size: 15 residues. With 8 bases removed from V and 3 bases from J, the gap between germline ends came to 17 bases. Per germline, CDR1 SGHTA and CDR2 FQGNSA. CDR3 loop: CASSEGGVSYNEQFF. The CDR3 region has the DNA TGTGCCAGCTCAGAGGGGGGGGTCAGCTACAATGAGCAGTTCTTC.

This clone appeared a single time. The rearrangement links TRBV10-3 to TRBJ1-1, with D possibly matching TRBD1 (6 bases). The CDR3 totals 12 residues. Trimming removed 4 bases at V and 7 bases at J, with 10 bases between. The germline V gene encodes CDR1 ENHRY and CDR2 SYGVKD. CDR3 protein: CAISGDTIEAFF. CDR3 nucleotide sequence: TGTGCCATCAGTGGGGACACTATTGAAGCTTTCTTT.

This clone has more than one count but fewer than ten. This chain connects TRBV19 to TRBJ2-1; 12 bases line up with TRBD2. CDR1 is LNHDA and CDR2 is SQIVND in the germline V gene (reference sequence). The CDR3 is made up of 15 amino acids. The junction had 8 bases not matched to a gene; V was cut back by 6 bases and J by 8 bases. Here the CDR3 reads CASSVSSGRGDEQFF. The CDR3 DNA reads as TGTGCCAGTAGCGTCTCTAGCGGGAGGGGCGATGAGCAGTTCTTC.

The rearrangement uses TRBV7-9 and TRBJ2-7, with TRBD1 matching over 8 bases. Germline V gene sequence: CDR1 SEHNR, CDR2 FQNEAQ (reference sequence). The V and J ends lost 4 bases and 2 bases, in that order; junction bases with no gene match: 7. CDR3 length: 15 residues. The CDR3 loop reads CASSSWAGGPYEQYF. CDR3 DNA: TGTGCCAGCAGCTCGTGGGCAGGGGGCCCCTACGAGCAGTACTTC.

The CDR3, as DNA: TGTGCCAGCAGTGAAGCGTATGGGGGGGGAGGCTACACCTTC. It codes for CASSEAYGGGGYTF. This chain joins TRBV6-1 and TRBJ1-2; the D gene is possibly TRBD1 (5 bases). This CDR3 spans 14 amino acids. Germline V gene sequence: CDR1 MNHNS, CDR2 SASEGT. Trimming removed 0 bases from V and 8 bases from J, with 13 bases in between.

The rearrangement links TRBV11-3 to TRBJ1-2; 10 nucleotides align to TRBD1. Germline CDR1 is SGHNT and CDR2 is YENEEA. The trim removed 2 bases at V and 5 bases at J, leaving 14 bases unmatched. CDR3 length: 18 amino acids. In nucleotides, the CDR3 is TGTGCCAGCAGCTTACCCGACAGGGGGCGCCAAGTGGGTTATGGCTACACCTTC. Residues: CASSLPDRGRQVGYGYTF.

The V call is TRBV2, the J call TRBJ1-1; the D gene is possibly TRBD1 (6 bases). This CDR3 contains 12 residues. Trimming took off 8 bases at V and 3 bases at J, with 10 bases between the two ends. Germline V gene data show CDR1 as SNHLY and CDR2 as FYNNEI. The CDR3 here is CASGTLDTEAFF. In nucleotides, the CDR3 is TGTGCCAGCGGGACACTAGACACTGAAGCTTTCTTT.

The chain couples TRBV4-1 to TRBJ1-2, with 10 positions matching TRBD1. Per the germline V gene, CDR1 is MGHRA and CDR2 is YSYEKL. The CDR3 has 16 residues. After removal of 1 base from V and 7 bases from J, the junction contained 9 bases not matched to a gene. The CDR3 reads CASSQVGQGKKRGYTF. In DNA, the CDR3 is TGCGCCAGCAGCCAAGTGGGACAGGGGAAAAAGCGTGGCTACACCTTC.

The chain couples TRBV28 to TRBJ2-6; TRBD2 matches 8 bases. Germline CDR1 reads MDHEN; CDR2 reads SYDVKM. The CDR3 runs 14 residues. V dropped 9 bases and J dropped 17; count of bases not matched to a gene: 18. CDR3 residues: CARPLLGGVPRLTF. In DNA, the CDR3 is TGTGCCAGACCCCTTCTCGGGGGGGTCCCTCGTTTGACTTTC.